These 28 T cell receptor beta chains were sequenced from one sample in a study of early T cells in non-severe SARS-CoV-2 infection. TCRdb analysed the 5' RACE reads with MiXCR anew, one entry per CDR3 protein. The table records around 50,000 distinct CDR3 sequences, 10% to 15% of them present only once. Material: whole blood. These receptors were collected from an adult who was a healthcare worker with PCR-confirmed SARS-CoV-2 infection or an uninfected control (not recorded which).

Notes on this clonotype: The junction shows a germline mismatch at one end, possibly a read error. The chain is built from TRBV28 and TRBJ2-7, with D possibly matching TRBD2 (5 bases). Germline V lookup: CDR1 MDHEN, CDR2 SYDVKM. The CDR3 length is 12 residues. In DNA form, the CDR3 reads TGTGCCAGCGGCCGGGAAAGACGCGAGCAGCACTTC. Translated, it gives CASGRERREQHF.

This clonotype was counted at least ten times. This rearrangement joins TRBV20-1 to TRBJ1-5, with D perhaps matching TRBD1 (5 bases). CDR1 DFQATT and CDR2 SNEGSKA come from the germline V gene (reference sequence). V lost 2 bases to trimming and J lost 6 bases, with 20 bases between them. The CDR3 contains 16 residues. CDR3 in amino acids: CSARTPAGGDSQPQHF. The CDR3 region has the DNA TGCAGTGCTAGAACACCGGCTGGGGGAGACAGTCAGCCCCAGCATTTT.

The CDR3 loop is CASSSPRTGYADTQYF. CDR3 nucleotide sequence: TGTGCCAGCAGCTCCCCCCGGACAGGGTACGCAGATACGCAGTATTTT. The chain is built from TRBV11-1 and TRBJ2-3, with 8 bases aligning to TRBD1. The V gene end was trimmed by 4 bases and the J gene end by 4 bases; junction bases not matched to a gene: 10. The CDR3 consists of 16 residues. Germline CDR1 and CDR2: SGHAT and FQDESV (reference sequence).

This clonotype was seen a few times. The V gene is TRBV29-1, the J gene TRBJ1-2, with D uncertain. V lost 0 bases and J lost 4, with 9 bases in between. Germline V lookup: CDR1 SQVTM, CDR2 ANQGSEA. This CDR3 is built from 13 residues. The CDR3 sequence is CSVEDGLGYGYTF. CDR3 bases: TGCAGCGTTGAAGACGGTCTGGGCTATGGCTACACCTTC.

Many counts were recorded for this clonotype. V gene TRBV11-2 combines with J gene TRBJ2-5, with 8 bases that match TRBD1. Germline values: CDR1 SGHAT, CDR2 FQNNGV. Trimming cost V 5 bases and J 5 bases; bases outside gene matches: 10. This CDR3 has 15 residues. This CDR3 is CASSLDRGQRETQYF. The CDR3 DNA is TGTGCCAGCAGCCTCGACAGGGGACAAAGGGAGACCCAGTACTTC.

This clonotype was seen repeatedly, ten times or more. V usage is TRBV5-1 and J usage is TRBJ2-7, with TRBD2 as a possible D gene (5 bases). This CDR3 contains 14 residues. Between the trimmed V and J ends, which lost 0 bases and 4 bases, there was a span of 11 bases. Germline V CDR1 and CDR2: SGHRS, YFSETQ. The CDR3 DNA is TGCGCCAGCAGCTTGGGGCGTTCGGGGTACGAGCAGTACTTC. Protein sequence: CASSLGRSGYEQYF. The full variable domain, rest sourced from reference TRBV5-1 and TRBJ2-7, is KAGVTQTPRYLIKTRGQQVTLSCSPISGHRSVSWYQQTPGQGLQFLFEYFSETQRNKGNFPGRFSGRQFSNSRSEMNVSTLELGDSALYLCASSLGRSGYEQYFGPGTRLTVT.

The chain's CDR3 is CASSPGAGYTGELFF. As DNA, the CDR3 is TGTGCCAGCAGCCCTGGGGCAGGGTACACCGGGGAGCTGTTTTTT. This chain connects TRBV12-3 or TRBV12-4 to TRBJ2-2, with a tentative D call TRBD1 (5 bases). This CDR3 has 15 amino acids. Trimming shortened V by 6 bases and J by 3 bases, and 14 bases separated the two germline ends.

The CDR3 DNA follows: TGTGCCAGCAGCAGCTCTAGGGGGGGACCCAATTCACCCCTCCACTTT. It encodes CASSSSRGGPNSPLHF. The chain carries TRBV6-6 and TRBJ1-6; perhaps TRBD1 as D (6 bases). The V gene's germline CDR1 is MNHNY and CDR2 SVGAGI (reference sequence). V was clipped by 6 bases and J by 7 bases, with 19 bases between them. This CDR3 region has 16 residues.

The table lists this clonotype with many counts. The chain has TRBV20-1 and TRBJ2-1; D is possibly TRBD2 (5 bases). Trimming removed 1 base from V and 4 bases from J, with 14 bases in between. This CDR3 is built from 15 residues. Germline-derived CDR1 and CDR2 are DFQATT and SNEGSKA (reference sequence). CDR3 loop: CSARGGTGKYNEQFF. The CDR3 bases are TGCAGTGCTAGAGGTGGAACGGGGAAGTACAATGAGCAGTTCTTC.

The V and J genes are TRBV7-2 and TRBJ2-5, with 9 bases that match TRBD1. The germline V gene has CDR1 SGHTA and CDR2 FQGNSA. The V and J ends lost 1 base and 1 base, in that order; junction bases with no gene match: 1. The CDR3 is 15 amino acids. CDR3 coding DNA: TGTGCCAGCAGCTTAGGGGGACAGGGCCAAGAGACCCAGTACTTC. This sequence encodes CASSLGGQGQETQYF.

This clonotype showed up many times. V usage is TRBV12-5 and J usage is TRBJ1-1; D is ambiguous. V gave up 5 bases and J gave up 8 bases, with 24 bases separating them. There are 16 residues in the CDR3. Germline CDR1 and CDR2: LGHNT and FRNRAP. The CDR3 DNA reads TGTGCTAGTGGTCTCGGGCCAACCCCCCACTCAACCGAAGCTTTCTTT. Translating gives CASGLGPTPHSTEAFF. Supplemented by reference TRBV12-5 and TRBJ1-1, the full variable domain reads DARVTQTPRHKVTEMGQEVTMRCQPILGHNTVFWYRQTMMQGLELLAYFRNRAPLDDSGMPKDRFSAEMPDATLATLKIQPSEPRDSAVYFCASGLGPTPHSTEAFFGQGTRLTVV.

This rearrangement joins TRBV20-1 to TRBJ2-5; D is ambiguous. CDR3 size: 11 residues. CDR1 DFQATT and CDR2 SNEGSKA come from the germline V gene (reference sequence). Trimming took off 6 bases at V and 0 bases at J, with 5 bases between the two ends. Here the CDR3 DNA reads TGCAGTGCCCAACACCAAGAGACCCAGTACTTC. Protein sequence: CSAQHQETQYF.

This clonotype was observed at least ten times. The rearrangement joins TRBV3-1 to TRBJ1-1; D is perhaps TRBD1 (5 bases). Germline CDR1 LGHDT, CDR2 YNNKEL (reference sequence). This CDR3 region has 13 residues. V lost 0 bases and J lost 10, with 12 bases in between. The CDR3 sequence is CASSQDLRGLAFF. The CDR3 region has the DNA TGTGCCAGCAGCCAAGATCTAAGGGGTTTAGCTTTCTTT.

The sample holds a few counts of this clonotype. The V and J genes are TRBV7-2 and TRBJ1-5, with 7 bases that match TRBD1. This CDR3 has 15 amino acids. Germline CDR1 SGHTA, CDR2 FQGNSA. V lost 4 bases to trimming and J lost 7 bases; unmatched junction nucleotides: 10. CDR3 bases: TGTGCCAGCAGCTCGAAACCAGGGGGTTGGCAGCCCCAGCATTTT. Translated: CASSSKPGGWQPQHF.

The chain has TRBV5-6 and TRBJ2-7; D assignment may be TRBD1 or TRBD2 (5 bases each). V was clipped by 3 bases and J by 7 bases, with 17 bases between them. This CDR3 is built from 14 residues. CDR1 is SGHDT, CDR2 YYEEEE, per germline. CDR3 nucleotide sequence: TGTGCCAGCAGCTGGGGACGGACCCACGGGGAGCAGTACTTC. Amino acid sequence: CASSWGRTHGEQYF.

This clonotype has only a few counts. The chain recombines TRBV7-9 with TRBJ2-1; the D gene is possibly TRBD2 (6 bases). V lost 1 base to trimming and J lost 7 bases, with 8 bases between them. The CDR3 is 13 amino acids. Germline V gene sequence: CDR1 SEHNR, CDR2 FQNEAQ (reference sequence). CDR3 sequence (DNA): TGTGCCAGCAGCTTAGGGGGGAGGAATGAGCAGTTCTTC. The encoded protein is CASSLGGRNEQFF.

In this sample, this clonotype turned up many times. The rearrangement links TRBV21-1 to TRBJ2-2. TRBV21-1 represents a pseudogene. The CDR3 consists of 14 residues. The CDR3, as DNA: TGTGCCAGCAGCAAATACCCAAACACCGGGGAGCTGTTTTTT. It translates to CASSKYPNTGELFF.

J is TRBJ2-2 and V is TRBV15; D may be TRBD2 (5 bases). Germline assignment: CDR1 LNHNV and CDR2 YYDKDF (reference sequence). CDR3 length: 14 residues. Deletions cut 0 bases from V and 7 bases from J, with 9 bases between. This CDR3 reads CATSRDPGNGELFF. DNA of the CDR3: TGTGCCACCAGCAGAGATCCGGGGAACGGGGAGCTGTTTTTT.

The chain is built from TRBV29-1 and TRBJ1-1, with a weak D call TRBD1 (5 bases). There are 13 residues in the CDR3. From germline, CDR1 is SQVTM and CDR2 ANQGSEA. Trimming removed 2 bases at V and 2 bases at J, with 9 bases between. The chain's CDR3 is CSVERQLNTEAFF. CDR3 nucleotide sequence: TGCAGCGTTGAAAGACAGCTTAACACTGAAGCTTTCTTT.

About this clonotype: Germline is not matched at one junction end, which may reflect a read error. This chain connects TRBV11-2 to TRBJ2-4; TRBD1 matches at 7 bases. In germline, CDR1 is SGHAT, CDR2 FQNNGV. The CDR3 is made up of 15 amino acids. CDR3 coding DNA: TGTGTCAGCAGCTCTTCCGAGGGGGCCCTAAACATTCAGTACTTC. It codes for CVSSSSEGALNIQYF.

The chain is built from TRBV7-2 and TRBJ1-2; TRBD1 aligns across 8 bases. The CDR3 consists of 16 residues. Germline V gene sequence: CDR1 SGHTA, CDR2 FQGNSA. After removal of 2 bases from V and 4 bases from J, the junction contained 9 bases not matched to a gene. The CDR3 coding sequence is TGTGCCAGCAGCTTAAGAGCGGGGACAGGAACCTATGGCTACACCTTC. Protein: CASSLRAGTGTYGYTF.

In this sample, this clonotype turned up a few times. The J gene is TRBJ2-1, the V gene TRBV11-3, with TRBD2 matching over 10 bases. The CDR3 runs to 16 residues. V lost 5 bases, J lost 4 bases, and 8 bases stayed unmatched. Germline CDR1 SGHNT, CDR2 YENEEA. The CDR3 is CASSSRGLAEYNEQFF. The CDR3 nucleotides are TGTGCCAGCAGCAGCCGAGGACTAGCGGAGTACAATGAGCAGTTCTTC.

This clonotype appeared a few times. This sequence joins TRBV9 and TRBJ1-1; D is undetermined. V dropped 0 bases and J dropped 0 bases, with 6 bases sitting between them. In germline, CDR1 is SGDLS, CDR2 YYNGEE. The CDR3 length is 14 residues. The CDR3 loop reads CASSVVGVNTEAFF. CDR3 nucleotide sequence: TGTGCCAGCAGCGTAGTGGGAGTGAACACTGAAGCTTTCTTT.

There are many counts of this clonotype. The V and J genes are TRBV11-2 and TRBJ1-1, with D unresolved. There are 14 residues in the CDR3. The germline V gene encodes CDR1 SGHAT and CDR2 FQNNGV. With 5 bases removed from V and 0 bases from J, the gap between germline ends came to 10 bases. In DNA form, the CDR3 reads TGTGCCAGCAGCCGGGTGGTTCTGAACACTGAAGCTTTCTTT. It codes for CASSRVVLNTEAFF.

This clonotype was seen only a few times. The chain carries TRBV19 and TRBJ2-2; no definite D call. The CDR3 is made up of 13 amino acids. V lost 5 bases, J lost 2 bases, and 6 bases lay in between. The germline V gene has CDR1 LNHDA and CDR2 SQIVND (reference sequence). Here the CDR3 reads CASSGANTGELFF. CDR3 nucleotide sequence: TGTGCCAGTAGTGGCGCTAACACCGGGGAGCTGTTTTTT. The full variable domain, rest sourced from reference TRBV19 and TRBJ2-2, is DGGITQSPKYLFRKEGQNVTLSCEQNLNHDAMYWYRQDPGQGLRLIYYSQIVNDFQKGDIAEGYSVSREKKESFPLTVTSAQKNPTAFYLCASSGANTGELFFGEGSRLTVL.

Details on this clonotype: With a much larger clone just one base away, this may be a read error. This chain connects TRBV7-9 to TRBJ1-3; D is uncertain. CDR3 length equals 11 residues. Germline assignment: CDR1 SEHNR and CDR2 FQNEAQ (reference sequence). CDR3 in amino acids: CVSSPGNTIYF. CDR3 coding DNA: TGTGTCAGCAGCCCCGGGAACACCATATATTTT.

V gene TRBV6-5 combines with J gene TRBJ2-1; D tentatively reads TRBD1 or TRBD2 (5 bases each). Between the trimmed V and J ends, which lost 10 bases and 3 bases, there was a span of 13 bases. Germline CDR1 and CDR2: MNHEY and SVGAGI. CDR3 size: 13 residues. The CDR3 coding sequence is TGTGCCACCCGCTGGGGGAGCTACAATGAGCAGTTCTTC. Translation: CATRWGSYNEQFF.

The chain has TRBV28 and TRBJ1-2, with D possibly being TRBD1 (6 bases). This CDR3 has 12 residues. The germline V gene encodes CDR1 MDHEN and CDR2 SYDVKM. V was shortened by 5 bases and J by 4 bases, with 8 bases between the two germline ends. CDR3 nucleotides: TGTGCCAGCAGTGGACAGTCCTATGGCTACACCTTC. Protein product: CASSGQSYGYTF.